This T cell receptor beta chain was recorded in a study of T-cell reconstitution after alpha-beta-depleted transplantation in children. The library targeted TCRbeta and was prepared with unique molecular identifiers. TCRdb re-called the PCR reads through MiXCR, storing one row per CDR3 protein. The repertoire includes around 400,000 distinct CDR3 sequences, 20% of them detected once, and 3.5% to 4% sits in the top ten. The CDR3 loop spans 16 amino acids. V was pared by 10 bases and J by 2 bases, with 13 bases of the junction left unmatched. Germline assignment: CDR1 ENHRY and CDR2 SYGVKD. This chain links TRBV10-3 with TRBJ2-5; 10 positions match TRBD1. The clonotype originates from a human donor who donated a stem cell graft to a child with acute myeloid leukemia. Here the sequenced sample was PBMCs from the stem cell graft donor, taken from the stem cell graft. DNA for the CDR3: TGTGCCACGAAACGATTCGACAGGGGGCTGCAAGAGACCCAGTACTTC. Translation: CATKRFDRGLQETQYF.